The next 15 T cell receptor beta chains were all read from a single sample in a study of spatial heterogeneity in lung cancer. TCRdb processed the 5' RACE reads anew with MiXCR; each CDR3 protein has one entry. The sample consists of 20,000 to 30,000 distinct CDR3 sequences, approximately 6% of them appearing once. The time point was: blood at routine non-recurrence follow-up after resection. The input material, whole RNA from tumor, nontumor lung or frozen PBMC, was sequenced unsorted. Here the sequenced sample was PBMCs, taken at follow-up. Receptor source: a male donor with early-stage non-small cell lung cancer.

This clonotype was found many times. The gene calls are TRBV7-9 and TRBJ2-5; perhaps TRBD1 as D (5 bases). Trimming stripped 4 bases from V and 4 bases from J, with 13 bases between. Germline CDR1 reads SEHNR; CDR2 reads FQNEAQ (reference sequence). The CDR3 sequence is 14 residues long. The CDR3 spells CASSSPSRGETQYF. As DNA, the CDR3 is TGTGCCAGCAGCTCACCTAGTAGGGGAGAGACCCAGTACTTC.

The gene calls are TRBV20-1 and TRBJ2-7, with 8 bases lining up with TRBD1. Germline V CDR1 and CDR2: DFQATT, SNEGSKA (reference sequence). V was clipped by 2 bases and J by 3 bases; unmatched bases: 6. The CDR3 is 14 amino acids. Written as DNA, the CDR3 is TGCAGTGCTAGACCGGGACAGGACAACTACGAGCAGTACTTC. Translation: CSARPGQDNYEQYF.

The gene calls are TRBV12-3 or TRBV12-4 and TRBJ2-1, with 12 bases matching TRBD2. V shed 5 bases, J shed 12 bases, and the junction held 11 bases outside the gene matches. The CDR3 has 15 amino acids. The CDR3 DNA is TGTGCCAGCAGTCGAACTAGCGGGAGGCCCACGGGGCAGTTCTTC. Its protein product is CASSRTSGRPTGQFF.

V is TRBV5-1 and J is TRBJ2-5, with 9 bases lining up with TRBD2. From germline, CDR1 is SGHRS and CDR2 YFSETQ. The CDR3 runs to 17 residues. J lost 2 bases, V lost 0 bases, and 8 bases had no gene match. The CDR3 loop is CASSLASQTSGQETQYF. CDR3 bases: TGCGCCAGCAGCTTGGCCTCTCAGACTAGCGGACAAGAGACCCAGTACTTC.

In this sample, this clonotype turned up many times. This rearrangement joins TRBV6-2 or TRBV6-3 to TRBJ1-2, with a possible D match to TRBD1 (6 bases). The CDR3 contains 14 residues. Germline CDR1 MNHEY, CDR2 SVGEGT. The CDR3 DNA sequence: TGTGCGACCACGAGGGGGAGATTCGACTTTGGCTACACCTTC. Translating it yields CATTRGRFDFGYTF.

This clonotype occurred a few times. V is TRBV7-2 and J is TRBJ1-2, with 7 bases fitting TRBD1. This CDR3 contains 13 residues. J gave up 5 bases and V 4 bases, and 4 bases lay outside the gene matches. Per the germline V gene, CDR1 is SGHTA and CDR2 is FQGNSA. CDR3 sequence (DNA): TGTGCCAGCAGCTCCGGGACAGCTTATGGCTACACCTTC. It codes for CASSSGTAYGYTF.

Many counts were recorded for this clonotype. V usage is TRBV11-1 and J usage is TRBJ2-5; TRBD2 aligns across 8 bases. Per the germline V gene, CDR1 is SGHAT and CDR2 is FQDESV (reference sequence). This CDR3 comprises 16 residues. V lost 2 bases and J lost 3; bases outside the gene matches: 8. The CDR3 loop is CASSLLGLAIKETQYF. The CDR3 DNA reads as TGTGCCAGCAGCTTACTCGGACTAGCAATAAAAGAGACCCAGTACTTC.

V gene TRBV2 combines with J gene TRBJ2-4, with D possibly matching TRBD1 (6 bases). Germline-derived CDR1 and CDR2 are SNHLY and FYNNEI. This CDR3 comprises 17 residues. The ends were cut back, 7 bases at V and 0 bases at J, with 19 bases in the middle. CDR3 nucleotide sequence: TGTGCCAGCAAACTTTCTGTCGGGACAATAGCCAAAAACATTCAGTACTTC. Protein sequence: CASKLSVGTIAKNIQYF.

This clonotype was counted at least ten times. The V and J genes are TRBV28 and TRBJ1-1; the D gene is possibly TRBD1 (5 bases). Germline lookup yields CDR1 MDHEN and CDR2 SYDVKM. CDR3 size: 14 residues. With 10 bases removed from V and 11 bases from J, the gap between germline ends came to 26 bases. The CDR3 loop is CATEPGAVGSVAFF. The CDR3 DNA is TGTGCCACCGAACCCGGGGCGGTCGGGTCTGTGGCTTTCTTT. Filled out from reference TRBV28 and TRBJ1-1, the complete variable domain reads DVKVTQSSRYLVKRTGEKVFLECVQDMDHENMFWYRQDPGLGLRLIYFSYDVKMKEKGDIPEGYSVSREKKERFSLILESASTNQTSMYLCATEPGAVGSVAFFGQGTRLTVV.

This clonotype has at least ten counts. This sequence joins TRBV6-2 or TRBV6-3 and TRBJ1-5; D perhaps matches TRBD1 (6 bases). Germline CDR1 and CDR2: MNHEY and SVGEGT. The CDR3 covers 14 residues. Deletions cut 3 bases from V and 2 bases from J, with 8 bases between. The CDR3 region is CASSYAGGNQPQHF. CDR3 sequence (DNA): TGTGCCAGCAGTTATGCAGGGGGCAATCAGCCCCAGCATTTT.

This clonotype has a count of ten or more. The chain uses TRBV7-2 and TRBJ2-5; 8 bases are shared with TRBD1. The germline gives CDR1 SGHTA, CDR2 FQGNSA. CDR3 length: 13 residues. With V trimmed by 3 bases and J by 6 bases, 3 bases remained unmatched. CDR3 coding DNA: TGTGCCAGCAGCTTCCAGGGGGCGAAGACCCAGTACTTC. This gives the protein CASSFQGAKTQYF.

There are many counts of this clonotype. The V call is TRBV7-9, the J call TRBJ2-1; D gene ambiguous. The CDR3 length is 12 residues. Deletions cut 5 bases from V and 9 bases from J, with 11 bases between. The V gene's germline CDR1 is SEHNR and CDR2 FQNEAQ (reference sequence). This chain's CDR3 is CASSPRWGEQFF. The CDR3, as DNA: TGTGCCAGCAGCCCGAGATGGGGTGAGCAGTTCTTC.

This clonotype was counted only a few times. The chain joins TRBV3-1 to TRBJ1-6; D might be TRBD1 (6 bases). This CDR3 is built from 14 residues. CDR1 and CDR2 (germline): LGHDT, YNNKEL (reference sequence). V was clipped by 1 base and J by 10 bases, with 11 bases between them. The CDR3 here is CASSQGGGRSPLHF. As DNA, the CDR3 is TGTGCCAGCAGCCAAGGAGGGGGGCGGTCACCCCTCCACTTT.

The table lists this clonotype with many counts. The gene calls are TRBV9 and TRBJ2-7, with D unresolved. Trimming took off 0 bases at V and 6 bases at J, with 4 bases between the two ends. CDR3 size: 11 residues. Germline values: CDR1 SGDLS, CDR2 YYNGEE. The CDR3 here is CASSVVGEQYF. The DNA for the CDR3 is TGTGCCAGCAGCGTAGTCGGCGAGCAGTACTTC. Together with reference TRBV9 and TRBJ2-7, the CDR3 gives the full variable domain: DSGVTQTPKHLITATGQRVTLRCSPRSGDLSVYWYQQSLDQGLQFLIQYYNGEERAKGNILERFSAQQFPDLHSELNLSSLELGDSALYFCASSVVGEQYFGPGTRLTVT.

This clonotype has more than one count but fewer than ten. This chain connects TRBV12-3 or TRBV12-4 to TRBJ2-1; maybe TRBD1 (5 bases). The CDR3 is 11 amino acids. V was shortened by 6 bases and J by 9 bases, with 9 bases between the two germline ends. The CDR3 loop is CASSQGSEQFF. CDR3 bases: TGTGCCAGCAGCCAGGGTTCTGAGCAGTTCTTC.